These T cell receptor beta chains were read from a single sample in a study of blood T cell repertoires in COVID-19. Sequenced by immunoSEQ multiplex PCR; TCRdb stores in-frame clones only, minus some. Among around 200,000 clones, around 86% were seen once, and the ten largest hold around 2.7%. Sequenced: peripheral blood. The origin of the receptors is a man between 35 and 55 years old with active or convalescent COVID-19. Both conserved end residues are part of each CDR3. A D gene is named only where the DNA matches it firmly. Not all rows give a size; the values are once, few, many and, for expanded clones, a class.

TRBV2	TRBD1	NA	TRBJ1-2	14	CASSEVTGVYGYTF	TGTGCCAGCAGTGAGGTGACAGGGGTCTATGGCTACACCTTC
TRBV18	NA	NA	TRBJ2-3	12	CASSQIADTQYF	TGTGCCAGCTCACAAATAGCAGATACGCAGTATTTT
TRBV28	NA	NA	TRBJ2-7	15	CASSTNQDGSYEQYF	TGTGCCAGCAGCACCAATCAGGATGGTTCCTACGAGCAGTACTTC
TRBV24-1	NA	NA	TRBJ1-5	14	CATSRVGEDQPQHF	TGTGCCACCAGTCGGGTAGGGGAAGATCAGCCCCAGCATTTT
TRBV15	TRBD2	NA	TRBJ2-1	14	CATSRDLGRDEQFF	TGTGCCACCAGCAGAGACCTGGGGAGGGATGAGCAGTTCTTC
TRBV28	TRBD1	NA	TRBJ1-5	14	CASSLGQGGQPQHF	TGTGCCAGCAGTCTCGGACAGGGTGGGCAGCCCCAGCATTTT
TRBV6-5	TRBD1	NA	TRBJ1-5	13	CASRDRGRQPQHF	TGTGCCAGCAGGGACAGGGGGCGTCAGCCCCAGCATTTT
TRBV7-9	TRBD2	NA	TRBJ2-7	16	CASSLGEGPRPYEQYF	TGTGCCAGCAGCTTAGGGGAGGGGCCTCGCCCCTACGAGCAGTACTTC
TRBV6-6	NA	NA	TRBJ1-6	14	CASRERQDNSPLHF	TGTGCCAGCAGGGAGAGACAGGATAATTCACCCCTCCACTTT
TRBV6-5	TRBD1	NA	TRBJ1-2	15	CASSSRGDTNYGYTF	TGTGCCAGCAGTAGCAGGGGGGATACTAACTATGGCTACACCTTC
TRBV19	NA	NA	TRBJ1-6	16	CASSTGTAGSGSPLHF	TGTGCCAGTAGTACCGGGACTGCCGGCTCGGGTTCACCCCTCCACTTT
TRBV7-3	NA	NA	TRBJ1-6	15	CASSLTPYYNSPLHF	TGTGCCAGCAGCTTAACTCCCTACTATAATTCACCCCTCCACTTT
TRBV3-1/TRBV3-2	NA	NA	TRBJ2-7	15	CASSQDLLGGAEQYF	TGTGCCAGCAGCCAAGATTTACTAGGCGGGGCCGAGCAGTACTTC
TRBV7-3	TRBD2	NA	TRBJ2-3	16	CASSLKAGGQGDTQYF	TGTGCCAGCAGCTTAAAAGCGGGGGGTCAGGGAGATACGCAGTATTTT
TRBV19	TRBD1	NA	TRBJ2-1	13	CASSMTGINEQFF	TGTGCCAGTAGTATGACAGGGATCAATGAGCAGTTCTTC
TRBV19	NA	once	TRBJ2-5	13	CASSSEYQETQYF	TGTGCCAGTAGTAGCGAATACCAAGAGACCCAGTACTTC
TRBV5-1	TRBD2	NA	TRBJ2-7	15	CASSGGLGYSYEQYF	TGCGCCAGCAGTGGCGGACTAGGGTACTCCTACGAGCAGTACTTC
TRBV5-1	NA	NA	TRBJ2-3	13	CASSVQFTDTQYF	TGCGCCAGTTCCGTGCAGTTCACAGATACGCAGTATTTT
TRBV4-1	NA	NA	TRBJ2-4	17	CASSQGWQTLAKNIQYF	TGCGCCAGCAGCCAAGGATGGCAGACATTAGCCAAAAACATTCAGTACTTC
TRBV7-8	NA	NA	TRBJ1-4	15	CASSLTQAPNEKLFF	TGTGCCAGCAGCTTAACACAGGCGCCTAATGAAAAACTGTTTTTT
TRBV2	TRBD1	NA	TRBJ2-1	14	CASSRDRGGDEQFF	TGTGCCAGCAGCCGGGACAGGGGTGGCGATGAGCAGTTCTTC
TRBV2	NA	NA	TRBJ2-4	14	CASSGGRKGYIQYF	TGTGCCAGCAGTGGGGGCAGGAAAGGGTACATTCAGTACTTC
TRBV5-4	NA	NA	TRBJ2-5	15	CASSDTGTSGETQYF	TGTGCCAGCAGCGATACCGGGACATCGGGAGAGACCCAGTACTTC
TRBV3-1/TRBV3-2	NA	NA	TRBJ2-1	15	CASSQVGTSIGEQFF	TGTGCCAGCAGCCAAGTGGGGACTTCGATCGGTGAGCAGTTCTTC
TRBV11-2	NA	NA	TRBJ1-2	15	CASSSSSGFSYGYTF	TGTGCCAGCAGCTCGAGCTCAGGGTTCTCCTATGGCTACACCTTC
TRBV28	TRBD2	NA	TRBJ2-3	15	CASSTSGGALDTQYF	TGTGCCAGCAGTACTAGCGGGGGGGCCTTAGATACGCAGTATTTT
TRBV6-5	TRBD1	NA	TRBJ1-5	16	CASSYPGQGSNQPQHF	TGTGCCAGCAGTTACCCCGGACAGGGTAGCAATCAGCCCCAGCATTTT
TRBV6-1	TRBD2	NA	TRBJ2-4	17	CASSEAMLAGGINIQYF	TGTGCCAGCAGTGAAGCGATGCTAGCGGGGGGGATAAACATTCAGTACTTC
TRBV5-1	TRBD1	many	TRBJ2-7	15	CASSLAGTAPYEQYF	TGCGCCAGCAGCCTGGCAGGGACAGCCCCCTACGAGCAGTACTTC
TRBV28	NA	NA	TRBJ2-4	15	CASSSLALAKNIQYF	TGTGCCAGCAGTTCCCTAGCGTTAGCCAAAAACATTCAGTACTTC
TRBV28	NA	once	TRBJ1-4	13	CASNPGTNEKLFF	TGTGCCAGCAACCCCGGGACAAATGAAAAACTGTTTTTT
TRBV9	TRBD2	NA	TRBJ2-1	14	CASNLAGGMNEQFF	TGTGCCAGCAATCTAGCGGGGGGGATGAATGAGCAGTTCTTC
TRBV3-1/TRBV3-2	TRBD1	NA	TRBJ1-1	14	CASSDRGGNTEAFF	TGTGCCAGCAGCGACAGGGGGGGAAACACTGAAGCTTTCTTT
TRBV25-1	NA	NA	TRBJ2-3	15	CASSESQGTTDTQYF	TGTGCCAGCAGTGAATCTCAGGGAACCACAGATACGCAGTATTTT
TRBV5-1	TRBD1	NA	TRBJ2-7	14	CASSLRQGAHEQYF	TGCGCCAGCAGCCTTAGACAGGGGGCCCACGAGCAGTACTTC
TRBV11-2	NA	NA	TRBJ1-1	12	CASSFAALEAFF	TGTGCCAGCAGCTTCGCGGCCCTAGAAGCTTTCTTT
TRBV19	TRBD2	NA	TRBJ2-2	16	CASSPRLADNTGELFF	TGTGCCAGTAGTCCCAGACTAGCGGACAACACCGGGGAGCTGTTTTTT
TRBV3-1/TRBV3-2	TRBD2	NA	TRBJ2-2	17	CASSQRIAGGTDGELFF	TGTGCCAGCAGCCAGAGGATAGCGGGGGGCACGGACGGGGAGCTGTTTTTT
TRBV24-1	NA	NA	TRBJ1-5	12	CATSAGNQPQHF	TGTGCCACCAGTGCCGGCAATCAGCCCCAGCATTTT
TRBV27	NA	NA	TRBJ2-1	14	CASTRQYSYNEQFF	TGTGCCAGCACGCGACAGTACTCCTACAATGAGCAGTTCTTC
TRBV5-5	TRBD1	NA	TRBJ1-5	16	CASSFTGTGGGQPQHF	TGTGCCAGCAGCTTTACCGGGACAGGGGGCGGTCAGCCCCAGCATTTT
TRBV6-6	TRBD1	once	TRBJ2-3	16	CASSYLGQGGTDTQYF	TGTGCCAGCAGTTACTTGGGACAGGGCGGCACAGATACGCAGTATTTT
TRBV6-6	NA	NA	TRBJ1-5	16	CASSPKTGSSNQPQHF	TGTGCCAGCAGCCCCAAAACAGGGTCGAGCAATCAGCCCCAGCATTTT
TRBV28	NA	few	TRBJ2-5	14	CASSLDPSMETQYF	TGTGCCAGCAGTTTAGATCCTAGTATGGAGACCCAGTACTTC
TRBV18	NA	NA	TRBJ1-2	15	CASSVSPGDTYGYTF	TGTGCCAGCTCCGTATCCCCTGGGGACACCTATGGCTACACCTTC
TRBV5-6	TRBD2	NA	TRBJ2-7	16	CASSPRLAGGTYEQYF	TGTGCCAGCAGCCCGAGGCTAGCGGGGGGTACCTACGAGCAGTACTTC
TRBV28	TRBD2	NA	TRBJ2-4	16	CASSLAGGAAKNIQYF	TGTGCCAGCAGTTTGGCGGGGGGGGCAGCCAAAAACATTCAGTACTTC